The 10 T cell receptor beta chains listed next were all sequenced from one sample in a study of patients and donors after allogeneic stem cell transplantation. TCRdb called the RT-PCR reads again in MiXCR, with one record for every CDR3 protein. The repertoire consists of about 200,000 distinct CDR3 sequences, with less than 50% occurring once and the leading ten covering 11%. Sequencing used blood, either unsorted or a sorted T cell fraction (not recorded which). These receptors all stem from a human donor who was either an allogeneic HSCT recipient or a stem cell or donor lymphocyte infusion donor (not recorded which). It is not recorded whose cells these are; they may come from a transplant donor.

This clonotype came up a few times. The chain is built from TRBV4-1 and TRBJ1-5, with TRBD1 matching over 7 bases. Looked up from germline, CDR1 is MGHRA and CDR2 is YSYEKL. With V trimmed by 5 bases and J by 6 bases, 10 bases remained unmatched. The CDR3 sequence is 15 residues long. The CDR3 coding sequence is TGCGCCAGCAGCGACATACCAGGGGGAGTTCAGCCCCAGCATTTT. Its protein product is CASSDIPGGVQPQHF.

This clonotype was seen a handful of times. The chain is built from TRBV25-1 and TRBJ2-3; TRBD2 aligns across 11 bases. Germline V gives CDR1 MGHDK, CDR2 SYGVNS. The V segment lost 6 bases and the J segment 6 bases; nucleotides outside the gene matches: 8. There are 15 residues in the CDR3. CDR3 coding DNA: TGTGCCAGCAGCTCGACTAGCGGGGCGCGGGATACGCAGTATTTT. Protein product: CASSSTSGARDTQYF. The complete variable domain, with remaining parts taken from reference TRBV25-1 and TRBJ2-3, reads EADIYQTPRYLVIGTGKKITLECSQTMGHDKMYWYQQDPGMELHLIHYSYGVNSTEKGDLSSESTVSRIRTEHFPLTLESARPSHTSQYLCASSSTSGARDTQYFGPGTRLTVL.

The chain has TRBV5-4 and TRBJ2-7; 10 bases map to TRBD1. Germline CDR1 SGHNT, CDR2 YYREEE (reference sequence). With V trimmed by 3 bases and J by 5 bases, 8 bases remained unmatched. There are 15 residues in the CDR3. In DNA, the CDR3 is TGTGCCAGCAGCTCTACCGGGACAGGGGTCCACGAGCAGTACTTC. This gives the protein CASSSTGTGVHEQYF. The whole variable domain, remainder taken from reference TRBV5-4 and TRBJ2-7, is ETGVTQSPTHLIKTRGQQVTLRCSSQSGHNTVSWYQQALGQGPQFIFQYYREEENGRGNFPPRFSGLQFPNYSSELNVNALELDDSALYLCASSSTGTGVHEQYFGPGTRLTVT.

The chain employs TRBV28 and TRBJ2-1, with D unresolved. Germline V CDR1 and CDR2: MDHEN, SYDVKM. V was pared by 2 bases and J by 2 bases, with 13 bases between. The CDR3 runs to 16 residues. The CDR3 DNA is TGTGCCAGCAGTTTAAATCCTTACCCCCCCTACAATGAGCAGTTCTTC. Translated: CASSLNPYPPYNEQFF. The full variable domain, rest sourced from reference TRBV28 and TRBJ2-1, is DVKVTQSSRYLVKRTGEKVFLECVQDMDHENMFWYRQDPGLGLRLIYFSYDVKMKEKGDIPEGYSVSREKKERFSLILESASTNQTSMYLCASSLNPYPPYNEQFFGPGTRLTVL.

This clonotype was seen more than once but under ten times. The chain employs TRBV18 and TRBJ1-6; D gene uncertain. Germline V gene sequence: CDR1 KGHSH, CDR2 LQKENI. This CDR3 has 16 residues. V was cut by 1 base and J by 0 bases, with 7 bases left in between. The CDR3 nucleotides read TGTGCCAGCTCACCACAGGGAAGCTCCTATAATTCACCCCTCCACTTT. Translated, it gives CASSPQGSSYNSPLHF.

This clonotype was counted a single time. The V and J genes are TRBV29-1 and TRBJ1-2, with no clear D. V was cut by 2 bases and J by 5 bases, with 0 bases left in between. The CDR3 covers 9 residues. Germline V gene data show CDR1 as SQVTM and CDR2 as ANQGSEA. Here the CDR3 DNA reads TGCAGCGTTGAATATGGCTACACCTTC. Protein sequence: CSVEYGYTF. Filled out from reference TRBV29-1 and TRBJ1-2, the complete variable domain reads SAVISQKPSRDICQRGTSLTIQCQVDSQVTMMFWYRQQPGQSLTLIATANQGSEATYESGFVIDKFPISRPNLTFSTLTVSNMSPEDSSIYLCSVEYGYTFGSGTRLTVV.

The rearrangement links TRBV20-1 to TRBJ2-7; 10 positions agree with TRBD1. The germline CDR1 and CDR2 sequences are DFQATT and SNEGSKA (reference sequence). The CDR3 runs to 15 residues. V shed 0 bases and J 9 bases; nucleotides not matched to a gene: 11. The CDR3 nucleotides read TGCAGTGCTAGAGATCCAGGGACAGGGGTTAGGGTGCAGTACTTC. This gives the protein CSARDPGTGVRVQYF.

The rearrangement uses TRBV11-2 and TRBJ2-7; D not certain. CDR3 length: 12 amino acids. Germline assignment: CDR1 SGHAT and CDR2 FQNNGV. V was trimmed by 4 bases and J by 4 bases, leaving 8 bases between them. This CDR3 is CASSSNGYEQYF. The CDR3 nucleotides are TGTGCCAGCAGCTCAAACGGTTACGAGCAGTACTTC.

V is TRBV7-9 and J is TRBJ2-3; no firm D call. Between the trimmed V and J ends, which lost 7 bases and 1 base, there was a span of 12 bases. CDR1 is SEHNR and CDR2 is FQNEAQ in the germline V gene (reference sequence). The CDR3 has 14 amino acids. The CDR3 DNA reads TGTGCCAGCACCGGAAAGGGCGGCACAGATACGCAGTATTTT. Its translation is CASTGKGGTDTQYF.

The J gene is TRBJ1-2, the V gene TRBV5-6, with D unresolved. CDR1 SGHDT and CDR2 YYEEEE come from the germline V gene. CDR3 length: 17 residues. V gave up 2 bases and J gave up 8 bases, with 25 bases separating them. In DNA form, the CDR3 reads TGTGCCAGCAGCTTTGGAGGACGGGGAGGCGCCCGGAACGGCTACACCTTC. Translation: CASSFGGRGGARNGYTF.